This is a list of T cell receptor beta chains from one sample in a study of blood T cell repertoires in COVID-19. Here immunoSEQ multiplex PCR was the method, and the copy in TCRdb shows in-frame clones only, minus some. The sample holds more than 200,000 clones, 85% to 90% seen once. The material sequenced was peripheral blood. These receptors all come from a man aged 50 to 59 with acute or convalescent COVID-19. Both conserved end residues are part of each CDR3. The order of the fields is clone size, J gene, D gene, V gene, CDR3 DNA, CDR3 protein. A D gene is named only where the DNA matches it firmly. Not every row has a clone size; where given, it reads once, few, many or a size class.

clone size: .
J gene: TRBJ1-3
D gene: .
V gene: TRBV18
CDR3 DNA: TGTGCCAGCTCACCACGGGAGGCACGGAGCTCTGGAAACACCATATATTTT
CDR3 protein: CASSPREARSSGNTIYF

clone size: .
J gene: TRBJ1-2
D gene: TRBD1
V gene: TRBV29-1
CDR3 DNA: TGCAGCGTTGTCGGGACAGCCTATGGCTACACCTTC
CDR3 protein: CSVVGTAYGYTF

clone size: .
J gene: TRBJ2-6
D gene: .
V gene: TRBV18
CDR3 DNA: TGTGCCAGCTCATCCTCCTCTGGGGCCAACGTCCTGACTTTC
CDR3 protein: CASSSSSGANVLTF

clone size: few
J gene: TRBJ1-3
D gene: TRBD1
V gene: TRBV13
CDR3 DNA: TGTGCCAGCAGCTTGAGGACAGGGAGTACCGGAAACACCATATATTTT
CDR3 protein: CASSLRTGSTGNTIYF

clone size: .
J gene: TRBJ2-3
D gene: TRBD2
V gene: TRBV6-5
CDR3 DNA: TGTGCCAGCAGTTTTAGCGGGGGCACAGATACGCAGTATTTT
CDR3 protein: CASSFSGGTDTQYF

clone size: .
J gene: TRBJ2-5
D gene: .
V gene: TRBV5-1
CDR3 DNA: TGCGCCAGCAGCTTGGTCGGAGGGCAAGAGACCCAGTACTTC
CDR3 protein: CASSLVGGQETQYF

clone size: .
J gene: TRBJ2-7
D gene: .
V gene: TRBV7-9
CDR3 DNA: TGTGCCAGCAGCTTAGAGGCCACAGCGGGCCGCTCCTACGAGCAGTACTTC
CDR3 protein: CASSLEATAGRSYEQYF

clone size: .
J gene: TRBJ1-2
D gene: .
V gene: TRBV6-5
CDR3 DNA: TGTGCCAGCAGTTACTCAGGGAGGAGGGCCTATGGCTACACCTTC
CDR3 protein: CASSYSGRRAYGYTF

clone size: .
J gene: TRBJ1-2
D gene: .
V gene: TRBV18
CDR3 DNA: TGTGCCAGCTCACCGACAGACATCCTCTATGGCTACACCTTC
CDR3 protein: CASSPTDILYGYTF

clone size: .
J gene: TRBJ1-1
D gene: .
V gene: TRBV5-5
CDR3 DNA: TGTGCCAGCAGCTTCGGACAGTCATACACTGAAGCTTTCTTT
CDR3 protein: CASSFGQSYTEAFF

clone size: .
J gene: TRBJ1-1
D gene: .
V gene: TRBV6-5
CDR3 DNA: TGTGCCAGCAGTTCTCTGGGAGGGGGCACTGAAGCTTTCTTT
CDR3 protein: CASSSLGGGTEAFF

clone size: .
J gene: TRBJ2-3
D gene: TRBD2
V gene: TRBV11-3
CDR3 DNA: TGTGCCAGCAGCCTCAGCGGGGGCACAGATACGCAGTATTTT
CDR3 protein: CASSLSGGTDTQYF

clone size: .
J gene: TRBJ2-5
D gene: TRBD1
V gene: TRBV2
CDR3 DNA: TGTGCCAGCAGTCCGGGACAGGGGGCCTGGGAGACCCAGTACTTC
CDR3 protein: CASSPGQGAWETQYF

clone size: .
J gene: TRBJ2-5
D gene: TRBD1
V gene: TRBV10-3
CDR3 DNA: TGTGCCATCAGGCAGGGGGCCCTAGAGACCCAGTACTTC
CDR3 protein: CAIRQGALETQYF

clone size: .
J gene: TRBJ2-3
D gene: TRBD1
V gene: TRBV28
CDR3 DNA: TGTGCCAGCAGCCGGACAGGGGTTCCAGATACGCAGTATTTT
CDR3 protein: CASSRTGVPDTQYF

clone size: .
J gene: TRBJ2-3
D gene: TRBD2
V gene: TRBV18
CDR3 DNA: TGTGCCAGCTCCCAAAACGGGGGGGCCAGCACAGATACGCAGTATTTT
CDR3 protein: CASSQNGGASTDTQYF

clone size: .
J gene: TRBJ1-1
D gene: .
V gene: TRBV6-5
CDR3 DNA: TGTGCCAGCAGTACACAGAGGAACACTGAAGCTTTCTTT
CDR3 protein: CASSTQRNTEAFF

clone size: .
J gene: TRBJ1-5
D gene: .
V gene: TRBV2
CDR3 DNA: TGTGCCAGCAGTCCCACCTCGGGGGGCCGGTTCAATCAGCCCCAGCATTTT
CDR3 protein: CASSPTSGGRFNQPQHF

clone size: .
J gene: TRBJ1-4
D gene: .
V gene: TRBV5-8
CDR3 DNA: TGTGCCAGCAGCTTGTTCGGGGGGTCTAATGAAAAACTGTTTTTT
CDR3 protein: CASSLFGGSNEKLFF

clone size: .
J gene: TRBJ1-1
D gene: TRBD1
V gene: TRBV2
CDR3 DNA: TGTGCCAGCACAATACAGGGGGCCGAGAACACTGAAGCTTTCTTT
CDR3 protein: CASTIQGAENTEAFF

clone size: .
J gene: TRBJ1-1
D gene: .
V gene: TRBV18
CDR3 DNA: TGTGCCAGCTCACGTGGACAGAACACTGAAGCTTTCTTT
CDR3 protein: CASSRGQNTEAFF

clone size: .
J gene: TRBJ1-2
D gene: TRBD1
V gene: TRBV19
CDR3 DNA: TGTGCCAGTAGTATTCTCGGGACAGGCTATGGCTACACCTTC
CDR3 protein: CASSILGTGYGYTF